The 8 T cell receptor beta chains presented below share a single source sample, sequenced in a study of cytomegalovirus exposure and HLA in healthy donors. The primer mix had 60 Vbeta and 13 Jbeta primers. Sequencing used immunoSEQ multiplex PCR; TCRdb keeps in-frame clones, though not all of them. The sample holds 95,000 to 100,000 clones, around 82% seen once. The sequencing input was PBMCs. The origin of the receptors is a man in his forties or fifties in good health and CMV-seronegative.

The chain couples TRBV6-5 to TRBJ1-4; D may be TRBD1 (5 bases). This CDR3 contains 14 residues. Trimming cost V 6 bases and J 8 bases, with 16 bases left between them. The V gene's germline CDR1 is MNHEY and CDR2 SVGAGI. As DNA, the CDR3 is TGTGCCAGCAGCGCCTCTGCAGGGAGGGAAAAACTGTTTTTT. Translated: CASSASAGREKLFF.

Only a few counts were recorded for this clone. This rearrangement joins TRBV5-4 to TRBJ2-7; D might be TRBD2 (6 bases). The CDR3 has 15 residues. Trimming removed 4 bases at V and 1 base at J, with 15 bases between. The germline gives CDR1 SGHNT, CDR2 YYREEE (reference sequence). CDR3 DNA sequence: TGTGCCAGCAGCCGACCGACCGGGACTTCCTACGAGCAGTACTTC. Translating it yields CASSRPTGTSYEQYF.

The rearrangement links TRBV27 to TRBJ2-2; 9 bases match TRBD1. CDR3 length: 20 residues. CDR1 and CDR2 from the germline V gene are MNHEY and SMNVEV (reference sequence). Germline trimming cut 6 bases from V and 5 bases from J; bases unmatched to any gene: 22. CDR3 sequence: CASSNRVSGRDRVSTGELFF. CDR3 sequence (DNA): TGTGCCAGCAGCAACCGGGTATCTGGACGGGACAGGGTTTCGACCGGGGAGCTGTTTTTT.

This rearrangement joins TRBV7-9 to TRBJ2-1; perhaps TRBD2 as D (7 bases). The CDR3 loop spans 18 amino acids. The V end lost 5 bases, the J end lost 4 bases, and 24 bases lay between the germline ends. Germline CDR1 is SEHNR and CDR2 is FQNEAQ (reference sequence). The CDR3 coding sequence is TGTGCCAGCAGCCCAGGGACTATCCCAAAGGGGGTTTACAATGAGCAGTTCTTC. Translating it yields CASSPGTIPKGVYNEQFF.

This chain connects TRBV18 to TRBJ1-1; TRBD1 matches at 7 bases. Germline V gene lookup returns CDR1 KGHSH and CDR2 LQKENI. The trim removed 2 bases at V and 4 bases at J, leaving 16 bases unmatched. The CDR3 runs 18 residues. In DNA form, the CDR3 reads TGTGCCAGCTCACCAGGTTTCCAGGGCGGAGGGGGCCCCACTGAAGCTTTCTTT. It translates to CASSPGFQGGGGPTEAFF.

The V and J genes are TRBV19 and TRBJ2-2; 8 bases fit TRBD2. The CDR3 is 15 amino acids. The J segment lost 0 bases and the V segment lost 4 bases, leaving 1 base of the junction unmatched. CDR1 and CDR2 (germline): LNHDA, SQIVND (reference sequence). The CDR3 DNA reads TGTGCCAGTAGTACGGGGGGGTCGAACACCGGGGAGCTGTTTTTT. Protein product: CASSTGGSNTGELFF.

The V gene is TRBV28, the J gene TRBJ2-7; D unclear. This CDR3 spans 16 amino acids. Trimming stripped 1 base from V and 2 bases from J, with 15 bases between. From germline, CDR1 is MDHEN and CDR2 SYDVKM. CDR3 coding DNA: TGTGCCAGCAGTTTATTGGGCCCGGTGGCAGCCTACGAGCAGTACTTC. It yields the protein CASSLLGPVAAYEQYF.

The chain recombines TRBV5-4 with TRBJ2-5; 14 bases align to TRBD2. The CDR3 length is 16 residues. Germline assignment: CDR1 SGHNT and CDR2 YYREEE (reference sequence). The ends lost 3 bases at V and 1 base at J; junction bases unmatched: 2. The CDR3 DNA reads TGTGCCAGCAGCTCCGGGACTAGCGGGAGCCAAGAGACCCAGTACTTC. Protein: CASSSGTSGSQETQYF.